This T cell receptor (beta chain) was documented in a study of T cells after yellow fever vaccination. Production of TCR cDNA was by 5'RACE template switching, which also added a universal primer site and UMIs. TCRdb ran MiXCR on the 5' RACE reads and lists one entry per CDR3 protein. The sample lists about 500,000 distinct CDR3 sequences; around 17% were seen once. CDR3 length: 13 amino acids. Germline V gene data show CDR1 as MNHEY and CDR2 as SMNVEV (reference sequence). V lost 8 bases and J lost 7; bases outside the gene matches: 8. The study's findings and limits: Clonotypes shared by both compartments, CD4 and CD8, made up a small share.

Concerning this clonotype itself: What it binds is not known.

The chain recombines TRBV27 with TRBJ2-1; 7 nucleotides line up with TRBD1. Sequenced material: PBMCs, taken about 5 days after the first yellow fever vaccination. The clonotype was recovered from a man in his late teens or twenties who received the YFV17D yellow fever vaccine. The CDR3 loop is CASGPGGQNEQFF. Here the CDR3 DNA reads TGTGCCAGCGGCCCAGGGGGACAGAATGAGCAGTTCTTC.